The 32 T cell receptor beta chains in this list originate from one sample, sequenced in a study of CD8 T cells in ankylosing spondylitis. General study findings and limits: Seemingly distinctive of ankylosing spondylitis blood was a TCR beta motif formed by eight highly homologous variants.

These receptors have no identified antigens. Via MiXCR, TCRdb re-called the 5' RACE reads, giving one row per CDR3 protein. The sample shows roughly 350,000 distinct CDR3 sequences, 7.5% to 9% of them seen only once. Source material: blood, either unsorted or a sorted T cell fraction (not recorded which). The receptors come from a male donor with ankylosing spondylitis.

This clonotype was observed a few times. The DNA for the CDR3 is TGCAGCGTTGACCCGAGCTCCTACAATGAGCAGTTCTTC. Its translation is CSVDPSSYNEQFF. The chain carries TRBV29-1 and TRBJ2-1; D not resolved. V was pared by 3 bases and J by 0 bases, with 6 bases between. The germline CDR1 and CDR2 sequences are SQVTM and ANQGSEA. The CDR3 runs 13 residues.

This clonotype was seen a few times. V usage is TRBV6-5 and J usage is TRBJ1-5; D is ambiguous. Trimming left V 0 bases short and J 4 bases short, with 7 bases between. The germline V gene has CDR1 MNHEY and CDR2 SVGAGI. CDR3 length: 14 amino acids. CDR3 in amino acids: CASSYSRANQPQHF. CDR3 sequence (DNA): TGTGCCAGCAGTTACTCACGGGCTAATCAGCCCCAGCATTTT.

The chain has TRBV5-1 and TRBJ2-7, with 11 bases lining up with TRBD2. J gave up 5 bases and V 1 base, and 11 bases lay outside the gene matches. CDR1 is SGHRS, CDR2 YFSETQ, per germline. The CDR3 sequence is 17 residues long. The CDR3 coding sequence is TGCGCCAGCAGCTTGAGGTATCCGGGACTAGCGGCCAACGAGCAGTACTTC. This sequence encodes CASSLRYPGLAANEQYF.

This clonotype was observed a handful of times. V is TRBV29-1 and J is TRBJ2-6, with 8 bases aligning to TRBD1. Germline CDR1 reads SQVTM; CDR2 reads ANQGSEA. This CDR3 spans 16 amino acids. V shed 0 bases and J 3 bases; nucleotides not matched to a gene: 4. The CDR3 is CSVEDRGPLGANVLTF. CDR3 nucleotides: TGCAGCGTTGAAGACAGGGGGCCTCTTGGGGCCAACGTCCTGACTTTC.

This clonotype was detected a few times. This chain joins TRBV5-1 and TRBJ2-5; no definite D call. The CDR3 runs to 14 residues. Germline assignment: CDR1 SGHRS and CDR2 YFSETQ. Trimming stripped 1 base from V and 4 bases from J, with 11 bases between. The CDR3 protein is CASSLRVVPETQYF. CDR3 bases: TGCGCCAGCAGCTTGCGGGTGGTCCCAGAGACCCAGTACTTC.

This clonotype was seen only a few times. CDR3 residues: CAWGQVDQPQHF. The CDR3 nucleotides are TGTGCCTGGGGACAGGTCGATCAGCCCCAGCATTTT. J is TRBJ1-5 and V is TRBV30; 7 bases line up with TRBD1. CDR1 is GTSNPN, CDR2 SVGIG, per germline (reference sequence). The CDR3 spans 12 residues. V lost 5 bases, J lost 5 bases, and 3 bases stayed unmatched.

This clonotype showed up just a few times. The chain employs TRBV24-1 and TRBJ2-3; TRBD2 agrees at 15 bases. Germline V CDR1 and CDR2: KGHDR, SFDVKD. The CDR3 extends over 17 amino acids. Unmatched junction bases numbered 4, after V lost 5 bases and J lost 2 bases. CDR3 sequence: CATSAGLAGGYTDTQYF. CDR3 nucleotides: TGTGCCACCAGTGCGGGACTAGCGGGAGGCTACACAGATACGCAGTATTTT.

A few counts support this clonotype. The chain combines TRBV29-1 with TRBJ2-5; 7 bases fit TRBD2. CDR3 length: 15 amino acids. Germline V gene lookup returns CDR1 SQVTM and CDR2 ANQGSEA. V was clipped by 0 bases and J by 1 base; unmatched bases: 5. CDR3 amino acids: CSVEETGTTQETQYF. The CDR3 DNA reads TGCAGCGTTGAAGAAACCGGGACTACCCAAGAGACCCAGTACTTC.

In this sample, this clonotype turned up once. The V and J genes are TRBV6-1 and TRBJ2-2, with 11 bases fitting TRBD1. V shed 6 bases and J 4 bases; nucleotides not matched to a gene: 4. This CDR3 spans 15 amino acids. Germline V gives CDR1 MNHNS, CDR2 SASEGT. The DNA for the CDR3 is TGTGCCAGCAGGCCCGGGACAGGGGGCACCGGGGAGCTGTTTTTT. This translates into CASRPGTGGTGELFF.

This clonotype was seen only a few times. V gene TRBV23-1 combines with J gene TRBJ2-5; D gene ambiguous. TRBV23-1 is assigned to the ORF class and has an uncertain function. The length of the CDR3 is 15 residues. V was trimmed by 0 bases and J by 5 bases, leaving 13 bases between them. The CDR3 spells CASSQSHRPRETQYF. The CDR3 DNA reads TGCGCCAGCAGTCAATCTCATAGGCCGAGGGAGACCCAGTACTTC.

The genes are TRBV18 and TRBJ1-1; 7 positions match TRBD1. J lost 1 base, V lost 5 bases, and 4 bases had no gene match. The V gene's germline CDR1 is KGHSH and CDR2 LQKENI. The CDR3 length is 14 residues. CDR3 amino acids: CASSNRQGNTEAFF. The CDR3 coding sequence is TGTGCCAGCTCAAACCGACAGGGGAACACTGAAGCTTTCTTT. The full variable domain, its missing parts supplied by reference TRBV18 and TRBJ1-1, is NAGVMQNPRHLVRRRGQEARLRCSPMKGHSHVYWYRQLPEEGLKFMVYLQKENIIDESGMPKERFSAEFPKEGPSILRIQQVVRGDSAAYFCASSNRQGNTEAFFGQGTRLTVV.

This clonotype occurred many times. This sequence joins TRBV7-2 and TRBJ2-3; D call uncertain. CDR3 length: 14 residues. In germline, CDR1 is SGHTA, CDR2 FQGNSA. Trimming took 3 bases from V and 0 from J, leaving 7 bases between them. Here the CDR3 reads CASSFSSSTDTQYF. Here the CDR3 DNA reads TGTGCCAGCAGCTTCAGCTCGAGCACAGATACGCAGTATTTT. Variable domain in full (rest from reference TRBV7-2 and TRBJ2-3): GAGVSQSPSNKVTEKGKDVELRCDPISGHTALYWYRQSLGQGLEFLIYFQGNSAPDKSGLPSDRFSAERTGGSVSTLTIQRTQQEDSAVYLCASSFSSSTDTQYFGPGTRLTVL.

This clonotype has more than one count but fewer than ten. The genes are TRBV29-1 and TRBJ2-1, with D perhaps matching TRBD2 (6 bases). The CDR3 totals 14 residues. Trimming pared 0 bases from V and 6 bases from J, leaving 12 bases between. CDR1 is SQVTM, CDR2 ANQGSEA, per germline. In nucleotides, the CDR3 is TGCAGCGTTGAAGATATACTAGCTGGCAATGAGCAGTTCTTC. Its translation: CSVEDILAGNEQFF.

This clonotype was recorded a few times. V usage is TRBV12-5 and J usage is TRBJ1-1; possibly TRBD1 for D (5 bases). The length of the CDR3 is 13 residues. CDR1 is LGHNT, CDR2 FRNRAP, per germline. V gave up 2 bases and J gave up 6 bases, with 10 bases separating them. CDR3 DNA sequence: TGTGCTAGTGGTTTGTCGGCCAGGGCTGAAGCTTTCTTT. This codes for CASGLSARAEAFF.

This rearrangement joins TRBV18 to TRBJ1-2, with 9 bases fitting TRBD1. The CDR3 spans 15 residues. Germline V lookup: CDR1 KGHSH, CDR2 LQKENI. V trimming: 3 bases; J trimming: 4 bases; junction bases outside the gene matches: 6. The CDR3: CASSPSGQGGYGYTF. CDR3 DNA: TGTGCCAGCTCACCGTCGGGACAGGGTGGCTATGGCTACACCTTC.

A few counts support this clonotype. The chain has TRBV4-3 and TRBJ2-3; 7 bases are a match to TRBD2. CDR3 length: 17 residues. V lost 0 bases and J lost 6; bases outside the gene matches: 12. Germline CDR1 and CDR2: LGHNA and YSLEER. As DNA, the CDR3 is TGCGCCAGCAGCCAAGATCTAGCGGTCCTACGGGGGGATACGCAGTATTTT. This gives the protein CASSQDLAVLRGDTQYF.

This chain connects TRBV5-6 to TRBJ2-7, with 12 bases lining up with TRBD2. The CDR3 runs 15 residues. V lost 6 bases to trimming and J lost 3 bases; unmatched junction nucleotides: 7. The germline gives CDR1 SGHDT, CDR2 YYEEEE. The DNA of the CDR3 is TGTGCCAGCAACCTAGCGGGAGGGCCACTCTACGAGCAGTACTTC. It specifies CASNLAGGPLYEQYF.

The CDR3 DNA reads TGCGCCAGCGCCTTCGACCTGACAGGGGTCTACGAGCAGTACTTC. This codes for CASAFDLTGVYEQYF. The chain employs TRBV5-1 and TRBJ2-7; TRBD1 aligns across 8 bases. V shed 7 bases and J 3 bases; nucleotides not matched to a gene: 12. This CDR3 spans 15 amino acids. The germline gives CDR1 SGHRS, CDR2 YFSETQ.

The chain uses TRBV6-1 and TRBJ1-1; weak D call: TRBD1 (6 bases). The CDR3 consists of 12 residues. Germline values: CDR1 MNHNS, CDR2 SASEGT. Between the trimmed V and J ends, which lost 6 bases and 5 bases, there was a span of 10 bases. The CDR3 spells CASRNRVTEAFF. CDR3 bases: TGTGCCAGCAGGAACAGGGTAACTGAAGCTTTCTTT.

This clonotype was recorded a few times. The genes are TRBV24-1 and TRBJ1-1; tentative D call: TRBD1 (6 bases). This CDR3 region has 16 residues. V was cut by 4 bases and J by 4 bases, with 18 bases left in between. CDR1 KGHDR and CDR2 SFDVKD come from the germline V gene. CDR3: CATSDSRRGAATEAFF. CDR3 DNA: TGTGCCACCAGTGACTCCCGGCGGGGGGCTGCCACTGAAGCTTTCTTT.

This clonotype was counted only a few times. The chain uses TRBV15 and TRBJ2-1, with 7 nucleotides matching TRBD2. Germline V lookup: CDR1 LNHNV, CDR2 YYDKDF (reference sequence). V lost 5 bases, J lost 8 bases, and 9 bases stayed unmatched. CDR3 length equals 14 residues. This CDR3 reads CATSPGGRADEQFF. The CDR3 DNA reads as TGTGCCACCAGCCCCGGGGGGAGGGCCGATGAGCAGTTCTTC.

In its sample, this clonotype was seen many times. V gene TRBV29-1 combines with J gene TRBJ2-3; D uncertain. Germline-derived CDR1 and CDR2 are SQVTM and ANQGSEA. There are 15 residues in the CDR3. V lost 4 bases and J 2 bases, leaving 16 bases between the germline ends. This chain's CDR3 is CSVVLLDALTDTQYF. For the CDR3, the DNA is TGCAGCGTTGTTCTTCTAGATGCCCTCACAGATACGCAGTATTTT.

This clonotype was seen many times. The V call is TRBV27, the J call TRBJ2-3; 10 bases are shared with TRBD2. Germline trimming cut 8 bases from V and 2 bases from J; bases unmatched to any gene: 19. CDR3 length: 19 residues. The germline gives CDR1 MNHEY, CDR2 SMNVEV (reference sequence). The CDR3 spells CASSHGLAGGQPSTDTQYF. DNA of the CDR3: TGTGCCAGCTCACACGGGTTAGCGGGAGGCCAACCATCCACAGATACGCAGTATTTT.

Of note for this clonotype: A read error may be the cause here, since a much bigger clone is one base away. The chain carries TRBV28 and TRBJ1-5; 7 nucleotides agree with TRBD1. V lost 3 bases, J lost 3 bases, and 8 bases stayed unmatched. The CDR3 runs to 16 residues. The germline V gene encodes CDR1 MDHEN and CDR2 SYDVKM. The CDR3 nucleotides are TGTGCCAGCAGTTTCACCGTGACAGGGTACAATCAGCCCCAGCATTTT. Translation: CASSFTVTGYNQPQHF.

This chain joins TRBV5-1 and TRBJ2-5, with TRBD2 identical over 13 bases. Losses at the gene ends were 3 bases for V and 5 bases for J; bases not matched to a gene: 4. This CDR3 has 15 residues. Per the germline V gene, CDR1 is SGHRS and CDR2 is YFSETQ. This CDR3 reads CASSSWTSGSETQYF. The DNA of the CDR3 is TGCGCCAGCAGCTCCTGGACTAGCGGGAGTGAGACCCAGTACTTC.

The V and J genes are TRBV19 and TRBJ2-1; D uncertain. The length of the CDR3 is 15 residues. Trimming left V 4 bases short and J 7 bases short, with 17 bases between. Germline loops: CDR1 LNHDA, CDR2 SQIVND (reference sequence). CDR3 sequence: CASSTRPELGNEQFF. CDR3 coding DNA: TGTGCCAGTAGTACTCGGCCCGAATTAGGAAATGAGCAGTTCTTC. Full variable domain (remainder filled in from reference TRBV19 and TRBJ2-1): DGGITQSPKYLFRKEGQNVTLSCEQNLNHDAMYWYRQDPGQGLRLIYYSQIVNDFQKGDIAEGYSVSREKKESFPLTVTSAQKNPTAFYLCASSTRPELGNEQFFGPGTRLTVL.

With respect to this clonotype: This could be a read error, since a much larger clone is one nucleotide away. This chain links TRBV7-2 with TRBJ1-1; D remains unclear. Germline-derived CDR1 and CDR2 are SGHTA and FQGNSA. This CDR3 contains 12 residues. Between the trimmed V and J ends, which lost 2 bases and 1 base, there was a span of 2 bases. CDR3 region: CASSLWNTEAFF. The CDR3 DNA follows: TGTGCCAGCAGCTTATGGAACACTGAAGCTTTCTTT.

V and J are TRBV13 and TRBJ2-3, with a possible D match to TRBD2 (5 bases). Between the trimmed V and J ends, which lost 5 bases and 8 bases, there was a span of 20 bases. CDR3 length: 15 amino acids. CDR1 PRHDT and CDR2 FYEKMQ come from the germline V gene (reference sequence). The CDR3 DNA reads as TGTGCCAGCAGCCCAGTTAGCGCGAGGTTGGGTACGCAGTATTTT. Translation gives CASSPVSARLGTQYF.

This clonotype was recorded a few times. The gene calls are TRBV2 and TRBJ2-6; no reliable D call. Per the germline V gene, CDR1 is SNHLY and CDR2 is FYNNEI. The V and J ends lost 2 bases and 0 bases respectively, with 20 bases between them. This CDR3 is built from 20 residues. CDR3 bases: TGTGCCAGCAGTGAACCTCGTGTCTTGACGGTTGGCTCTGGGGCCAACGTCCTGACTTTC. Translated: CASSEPRVLTVGSGANVLTF.

This sequence joins TRBV7-2 and TRBJ1-3; D unclear. In germline, CDR1 is SGHTA, CDR2 FQGNSA. The CDR3 is 17 residues long. The ends were cut back, 5 bases at V and 0 bases at J, with 17 bases in the middle. The CDR3 reads CASSPLTGLLSGNTIYF. The CDR3 region has the DNA TGTGCCAGCAGCCCTCTAACCGGGTTACTCTCTGGAAACACCATATATTTT.

Only a few counts were recorded for this clonotype. This rearrangement joins TRBV5-6 to TRBJ2-7, with a possible D match to TRBD2 (5 bases). V was pared by 6 bases and J by 2 bases, with 12 bases between. The germline V gene encodes CDR1 SGHDT and CDR2 YYEEEE. This CDR3 region has 13 residues. The CDR3 DNA reads TGTGCCAGCAACGACGAGAGGGCCTACGAGCAGTACTTC. Translating it yields CASNDERAYEQYF.

This clonotype showed up many times. The chain recombines TRBV11-2 with TRBJ1-1; a possible D gene is TRBD1 (5 bases). Germline V CDR1 and CDR2: SGHAT, FQNNGV. The CDR3 contains 14 residues. V lost 4 bases to trimming and J lost 4 bases, with 13 bases between them. The CDR3 loop is CASSWGREGTEAFF. Here the CDR3 DNA reads TGTGCCAGCAGCTGGGGGAGGGAGGGCACTGAAGCTTTCTTT.